A selection of T cell receptor beta chains follows, all from one sample in a study of T cell responses to AZD1222 COVID-19 vaccine. The data were produced by immunoSEQ multiplex PCR, yet TCRdb's version contains in-frame clones alone and is incomplete. The table has 60,000 to 85,000 clones, around 80% seen once. Source: peripheral blood, taken 28 days after the second dose of the MenACWY control vaccine. The receptors derive from an adult who received the MenACWY meningococcal vaccine as a control. Both conserved end residues are part of each CDR3. The D gene is left open where the match is weak. Size values are once, few and many counts, or a class for expanded clones, and some rows have none.

CDR3aa: CASSDQLGTQYF; CDR3nt: TGTGCCAGCAGTGATCAATTAGGTACGCAGTATTTT; v_gene: TRBV6-1; abundance: few; d_gene: .; j_gene: TRBJ2-3
CDR3aa: CASSLDRGNEQFF; CDR3nt: TGTGCCAGCTCTCTGGACAGGGGCAATGAGCAGTTCTTC; v_gene: TRBV5-4; abundance: once; d_gene: TRBD1; j_gene: TRBJ2-1
CDR3aa: CASSYSTVSNTGELFF; CDR3nt: TGTGCCAGCAGTTACTCGACAGTATCGAACACCGGGGAGCTGTTTTTT; v_gene: TRBV6-5; abundance: .; d_gene: .; j_gene: TRBJ2-2
CDR3aa: CASSFGTNLNEQFF; CDR3nt: TGTGCCAGCAGCTTCGGGACTAACCTCAATGAGCAGTTCTTC; v_gene: TRBV5-5; abundance: .; d_gene: TRBD2; j_gene: TRBJ2-1
CDR3aa: CASSPGQGHYEQYF; CDR3nt: TGTGCCAGCAGCCCGGGGCAGGGTCACTACGAGCAGTACTTC; v_gene: TRBV9; abundance: once; d_gene: .; j_gene: TRBJ2-7
CDR3aa: CASSDGGSDSPLHF; CDR3nt: TGTGCCAGCAGTGACGGGGGGTCAGATTCACCCCTCCACTTT; v_gene: TRBV6-1; abundance: once; d_gene: .; j_gene: TRBJ1-6
CDR3aa: CASSLDPASPLHF; CDR3nt: TGTGCCAGCAGCTTAGACCCGGCGTCACCCCTCCACTTT; v_gene: TRBV7-2; abundance: few; d_gene: .; j_gene: TRBJ1-6
CDR3aa: CASSQTIRTDYGYTF; CDR3nt: TGTGCCAGCAGCCAAACTATTAGGACGGACTATGGCTACACCTTC; v_gene: TRBV3-1/TRBV3-2; abundance: once; d_gene: .; j_gene: TRBJ1-2
CDR3aa: CASSRGQYGYTF; CDR3nt: TGTGCCAGCAGCCGGGGACAGTATGGCTACACCTTC; v_gene: TRBV7-8; abundance: .; d_gene: TRBD1; j_gene: TRBJ1-2
CDR3aa: CASSFSGNTIYF; CDR3nt: TGTGCCAGCAGCTTCTCTGGAAACACCATATATTTT; v_gene: TRBV12-3/TRBV12-4; abundance: .; d_gene: .; j_gene: TRBJ1-3
CDR3aa: CASSRSGARGEKLFF; CDR3nt: TGTGCCAGCAGCAGGTCGGGGGCTCGCGGTGAAAAACTGTTTTTT; v_gene: TRBV9; abundance: .; d_gene: .; j_gene: TRBJ1-4
CDR3aa: CASSLGPSNTEAFF; CDR3nt: TGTGCCAGCAGCCTCGGACCGTCGAACACTGAAGCTTTCTTT; v_gene: TRBV5-6; abundance: .; d_gene: .; j_gene: TRBJ1-1
CDR3aa: CASSADTGRYEQYF; CDR3nt: TGTGCCAGCAGTGCCGACACGGGCCGGTACGAGCAGTACTTC; v_gene: TRBV2; abundance: .; d_gene: .; j_gene: TRBJ2-7
CDR3aa: CASSQVRVVTEAFF; CDR3nt: TGCGCCAGCAGCCAAGTCAGGGTTGTGACTGAAGCTTTCTTT; v_gene: TRBV4-1; abundance: .; d_gene: .; j_gene: TRBJ1-1
CDR3aa: CASVGEGYGYTF; CDR3nt: TGTGCCAGCGTGGGAGAAGGCTATGGCTACACCTTC; v_gene: TRBV18; abundance: once; d_gene: .; j_gene: TRBJ1-2
CDR3aa: CASSQLQGYEQFF; CDR3nt: TGTGCCAGCAGCCAACTTCAGGGGTATGAGCAGTTCTTC; v_gene: TRBV14; abundance: .; d_gene: .; j_gene: TRBJ2-1
CDR3aa: CASSFRQGRNTEAFF; CDR3nt: TGTGCCAGTAGTTTCCGACAGGGCCGGAACACTGAAGCTTTCTTT; v_gene: TRBV19; abundance: once; d_gene: TRBD1; j_gene: TRBJ1-1
CDR3aa: CAWSGLGAGGRSSYNEQFF; CDR3nt: TGTGCCTGGAGTGGGTTAGGAGCGGGAGGGAGGAGCTCCTACAATGAGCAGTTCTTC; v_gene: TRBV30; abundance: .; d_gene: TRBD2; j_gene: TRBJ2-1
CDR3aa: CASRGGGLVTNTGELFF; CDR3nt: TGTGCCAGCAGAGGGGGGGGCTTAGTGACGAACACCGGGGAGCTGTTTTTT; v_gene: TRBV3-1/TRBV3-2; abundance: .; d_gene: .; j_gene: TRBJ2-2
CDR3aa: CASSDSTGGDKTF; CDR3nt: TGTGCCAGCAGTGACTCGACAGGGGGAGATAAGACCTTC; v_gene: TRBV6-4; abundance: .; d_gene: TRBD1; j_gene: TRBJ1-2
CDR3aa: CATSDRTGDGDTQYF; CDR3nt: TGTGCCACCAGTGACCGGACAGGGGATGGAGATACGCAGTATTTT; v_gene: TRBV24-1; abundance: few; d_gene: TRBD1; j_gene: TRBJ2-3
CDR3aa: CASSFDSSLNEQFF; CDR3nt: TGTGCCAGCAGCTTCGACAGCTCCCTGAATGAGCAGTTCTTC; v_gene: TRBV7-2; abundance: .; d_gene: .; j_gene: TRBJ2-1
CDR3aa: CASSQSAGEGTGELFF; CDR3nt: TGTGCCAGCTCCCAATCCGCGGGCGAGGGCACCGGGGAGCTGTTTTTT; v_gene: TRBV18; abundance: .; d_gene: .; j_gene: TRBJ2-2
CDR3aa: CASSQERQVDSSGNTIYF; CDR3nt: TGCGCCAGCAGCCAAGAGAGGCAGGTTGACAGCTCTGGAAACACCATATATTTT; v_gene: TRBV4-3; abundance: .; d_gene: .; j_gene: TRBJ1-3
CDR3aa: CASGRGVEAFF; CDR3nt: TGTGCCAGCGGGCGGGGGGTTGAAGCTTTCTTT; v_gene: TRBV7-2; abundance: .; d_gene: .; j_gene: TRBJ1-1
CDR3aa: CATSPGSLDEQYF; CDR3nt: TGTGCCACCTCCCCCGGGAGTCTCGACGAGCAGTACTTC; v_gene: TRBV13; abundance: .; d_gene: .; j_gene: TRBJ2-7
CDR3aa: CASSEGTGGNTEAFF; CDR3nt: TGCGCCAGCAGCGAGGGGACAGGTGGAAACACTGAAGCTTTCTTT; v_gene: TRBV5-1; abundance: .; d_gene: TRBD1; j_gene: TRBJ1-1
CDR3aa: CASSLRTGNTGELFF; CDR3nt: TGTGCCAGCAGCCTCCGGACAGGAAACACCGGGGAGCTGTTTTTT; v_gene: TRBV7-2; abundance: .; d_gene: TRBD1; j_gene: TRBJ2-2
CDR3aa: CASSQVAGSLGYTF; CDR3nt: TGTGCCAGCAGCCAAGTTGCAGGGTCCCTCGGCTACACCTTC; v_gene: TRBV3-1/TRBV3-2; abundance: .; d_gene: .; j_gene: TRBJ1-2
CDR3aa: CASSLGGLVNTEAFF; CDR3nt: TGTGCCAGCAGCTTGGGAGGGCTCGTGAACACTGAAGCTTTCTTT; v_gene: TRBV5-4; abundance: .; d_gene: .; j_gene: TRBJ1-1
CDR3aa: CASSLVGAVGQPQHF; CDR3nt: TGCGCCAGCAGCTTGGTGGGGGCAGTTGGTCAGCCCCAGCATTTT; v_gene: TRBV5-1; abundance: .; d_gene: .; j_gene: TRBJ1-5
CDR3aa: CASSPPGWSEQFF; CDR3nt: TGTGCCAGCAGCCCTCCCGGGTGGAGTGAGCAGTTCTTC; v_gene: TRBV27; abundance: .; d_gene: .; j_gene: TRBJ2-1
CDR3aa: CASSLAGGTGDPEQFF; CDR3nt: TGTGCCAGCAGTTTGGCGGGAGGGACAGGGGATCCTGAGCAGTTCTTC; v_gene: TRBV11-3; abundance: .; d_gene: .; j_gene: TRBJ2-1
CDR3aa: CASSERENYGYTF; CDR3nt: TGTGCCAGCAGTGAAAGGGAGAACTATGGCTACACCTTC; v_gene: TRBV6-1; abundance: .; d_gene: .; j_gene: TRBJ1-2
CDR3aa: CASSFEGAYNEQFF; CDR3nt: TGTGCCAGCAGCTTTGAGGGGGCCTACAATGAGCAGTTCTTC; v_gene: TRBV11-2; abundance: .; d_gene: .; j_gene: TRBJ2-1
CDR3aa: CASSVAGGADTQYF; CDR3nt: TGTGCCAGCAGCGTAGCGGGAGGGGCAGATACGCAGTATTTT; v_gene: TRBV9; abundance: .; d_gene: TRBD2; j_gene: TRBJ2-3
CDR3aa: CASSSIRQREKPEQYF; CDR3nt: TGTGCCAGCAGTTCAATCCGTCAGCGGGAGAAACCCGAGCAGTACTTC; v_gene: TRBV28; abundance: .; d_gene: TRBD2; j_gene: TRBJ2-7
CDR3aa: CASSLDRGPGGYTF; CDR3nt: TGTGCCAGCAGCTTGGACAGGGGGCCTGGAGGCTACACCTTC; v_gene: TRBV5-4; abundance: .; d_gene: TRBD1; j_gene: TRBJ1-2
CDR3aa: CASSSPGGFSYNEQFF; CDR3nt: TGTGCCAGCAGTTCCCCGGGAGGGTTCTCCTACAATGAGCAGTTCTTC; v_gene: TRBV6-2/TRBV6-3; abundance: .; d_gene: TRBD2; j_gene: TRBJ2-1
CDR3aa: CAWSVRLTETQYF; CDR3nt: TGTGCCTGGAGTGTACGTCTTACGGAGACCCAGTACTTC; v_gene: TRBV30; abundance: .; d_gene: .; j_gene: TRBJ2-5
CDR3aa: CASRQTGETEAFF; CDR3nt: TGCGCCAGCAGGCAAACAGGGGAAACTGAAGCTTTCTTT; v_gene: TRBV5-1; abundance: .; d_gene: TRBD1; j_gene: TRBJ1-1
CDR3aa: CSAGGWGQQYF; CDR3nt: TGCAGTGCAGGGGGCTGGGGCCAGCAGTACTTC; v_gene: TRBV20-1; abundance: .; d_gene: TRBD1; j_gene: TRBJ2-7
CDR3aa: CASSIGGQRYQETQYF; CDR3nt: TGTGCCAGTAGTATAGGAGGGCAGCGGTACCAAGAGACCCAGTACTTC; v_gene: TRBV19; abundance: .; d_gene: .; j_gene: TRBJ2-5
CDR3aa: CSVRGGAGSSYEQYF; CDR3nt: TGCAGCGTTAGGGGGGGAGCAGGATCCAGCTACGAGCAGTACTTC; v_gene: TRBV29-1; abundance: .; d_gene: .; j_gene: TRBJ2-7
CDR3aa: CASSLRSADTQYF; CDR3nt: TGCGCCAGCAGCTTGCGGTCCGCGGATACGCAGTATTTT; v_gene: TRBV5-1; abundance: .; d_gene: .; j_gene: TRBJ2-3
CDR3aa: CASSEDPRSYEQYF; CDR3nt: TGTGCCAGCAGTGAAGATCCACGGTCCTACGAGCAGTACTTC; v_gene: TRBV6-1; abundance: .; d_gene: .; j_gene: TRBJ2-7
CDR3aa: CASRTGTNGYTF; CDR3nt: TGTGCCAGTCGCACCGGCACCAATGGCTACACCTTC; v_gene: TRBV6-5; abundance: .; d_gene: .; j_gene: TRBJ1-2
CDR3aa: CSVEVGTDTQYF; CDR3nt: TGCAGCGTTGAAGTAGGGACAGATACGCAGTATTTT; v_gene: TRBV29-1; abundance: once; d_gene: .; j_gene: TRBJ2-3
CDR3aa: CATSPGEAGYTF; CDR3nt: TGTGCCACCAGCCCAGGGGAGGCTGGCTACACCTTC; v_gene: TRBV15; abundance: .; d_gene: .; j_gene: TRBJ1-2
CDR3aa: CSVLAQMNTEAFF; CDR3nt: TGCAGCGTTCTAGCTCAGATGAACACTGAAGCTTTCTTT; v_gene: TRBV29-1; abundance: .; d_gene: .; j_gene: TRBJ1-1
CDR3aa: CASSIAGTSYEQYF; CDR3nt: TGTGCCAGTAGTATAGCAGGGACCTCCTACGAGCAGTACTTC; v_gene: TRBV19; abundance: .; d_gene: .; j_gene: TRBJ2-7
CDR3aa: CATKEGLNTEAFF; CDR3nt: TGTGCCACCAAGGAGGGGCTGAACACTGAAGCTTTCTTT; v_gene: TRBV5-5; abundance: .; d_gene: .; j_gene: TRBJ1-1
CDR3aa: CASSSWAGRNTEAFF; CDR3nt: TGCGCCAGCAGCTCGTGGGCAGGTCGGAACACTGAAGCTTTCTTT; v_gene: TRBV5-1; abundance: .; d_gene: .; j_gene: TRBJ1-1